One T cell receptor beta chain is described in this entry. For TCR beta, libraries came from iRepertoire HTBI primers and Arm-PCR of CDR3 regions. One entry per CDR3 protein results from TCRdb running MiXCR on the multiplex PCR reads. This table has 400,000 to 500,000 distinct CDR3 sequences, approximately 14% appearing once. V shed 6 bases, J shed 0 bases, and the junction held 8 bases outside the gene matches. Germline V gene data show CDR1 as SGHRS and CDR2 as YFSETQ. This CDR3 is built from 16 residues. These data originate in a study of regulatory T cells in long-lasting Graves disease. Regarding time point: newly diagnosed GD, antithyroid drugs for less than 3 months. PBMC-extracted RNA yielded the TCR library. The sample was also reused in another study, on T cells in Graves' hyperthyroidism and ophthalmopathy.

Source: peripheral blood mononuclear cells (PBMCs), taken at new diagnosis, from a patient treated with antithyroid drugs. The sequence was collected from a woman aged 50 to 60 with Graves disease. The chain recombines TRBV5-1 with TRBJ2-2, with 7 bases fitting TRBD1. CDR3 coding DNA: TGCGCCAGCACCCGGGGCGACAGGGCGAACACCGGGGAGCTGTTTTTT. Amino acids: CASTRGDRANTGELFF. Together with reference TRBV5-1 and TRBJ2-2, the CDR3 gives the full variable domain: KAGVTQTPRYLIKTRGQQVTLSCSPISGHRSVSWYQQTPGQGLQFLFEYFSETQRNKGNFPGRFSGRQFSNSRSEMNVSTLELGDSALYLCASTRGDRANTGELFFGEGSRLTVL.